Listed below are T cell receptor beta chains from one sample, sequenced in a study of blood T cell repertoires in COVID-19. Assay used: immunoSEQ multiplex PCR; TCRdb lists only in-frame clones, some missing. The sample includes 330,000 or so clones, roughly 87% of them seen just once. Sequencing input: peripheral blood. These receptors all stem from a man younger than 45 with COVID-19, enrolled during active disease. Each CDR3 is given with its conserved first and last residue. D genes are given only for firm matches. The listing skips clone size in some rows; elsewhere it reads once, few, many or a size class.

TRBD1	TRBV19	many	TRBJ1-6	TGTGCCAGTAGTACCGGACAGGGGAGCTCCTATAATTCACCCCTCCACTTT	CASSTGQGSSYNSPLHF
NA	TRBV4-2	NA	TRBJ2-5	TGTGCCAGCAGCCAAGAGCCCACGGCGACTTCCACAAAAGAGACCCAGTACTTC	CASSQEPTATSTKETQYF
TRBD2	TRBV16	NA	TRBJ2-7	TGTGCCAGCAGCCAACCGGGGACTAGCGGGACGGGGGTTCGGTACTTC	CASSQPGTSGTGVRYF
TRBD1	TRBV5-1	NA	TRBJ2-1	TGCGCCAGCAGCTTCGGACAGGCTCGAAACAATGAGCAGTTCTTC	CASSFGQARNNEQFF
NA	TRBV19	NA	TRBJ1-1	TGTGCCAGTAGGACGGGGTTATGGGGGCCCAGGACCATGAACACTGAAGCTTTCTTT	CASRTGLWGPRTMNTEAFF
TRBD2	TRBV6-2/TRBV6-3	NA	TRBJ2-5	TGTGCCAGCAGTTACGCGGGGGGCAGGGAGACCCAGTACTTC	CASSYAGGRETQYF
NA	TRBV19	NA	TRBJ1-3	TGTGCCAGCAATAAACAGATGAGCTCTGGAAACACCATATATTTT	CASNKQMSSGNTIYF
NA	TRBV6-1	NA	TRBJ1-4	TGTGCCAGCAGTGCGGGCCTCTCGGGGACTGCAACTAATGAAAAACTGTTTTTT	CASSAGLSGTATNEKLFF
TRBD1	TRBV24-1	once	TRBJ2-3	TGTGCCACCAGTGATTTGAAGACAGGGGGGATACGAACAGATACGCAGTATTTT	CATSDLKTGGIRTDTQYF
TRBD1	TRBV6-5	NA	TRBJ1-1	TGTGCCAGCAGTTACGAAGGGGGCGCGGGCACTGAAGCTTTCTTT	CASSYEGGAGTEAFF
TRBD2	TRBV10-3	NA	TRBJ2-1	TGTGCCATCAGTGAGTATCGAGCGGGGGTGAACTCCAATGAGCAGTTCTTC	CAISEYRAGVNSNEQFF
TRBD1	TRBV5-6	NA	TRBJ1-1	TGTGCCAGCAGCTCCGGGACAGGCGCGACTACTGAAGCTTTCTTT	CASSSGTGATTEAFF
TRBD1	TRBV18	NA	TRBJ2-3	TGTGCCAGCTCACCCGGGACAGCTAGCACAGATACGCAGTATTTT	CASSPGTASTDTQYF
TRBD2	TRBV14	NA	TRBJ2-7	TGTGCCAGCAGCCCGAGAAGCGGGGGGGCCTACGAGCAGTACTTC	CASSPRSGGAYEQYF
TRBD1	TRBV3-1/TRBV3-2	few	TRBJ2-3	TGTGCCAGCAGCCAAAACCCGGGACAGGGACAACATAGCACAGATACGCAGTATTTT	CASSQNPGQGQHSTDTQYF
TRBD1	TRBV11-2	once	TRBJ1-2	TGTGCCAGCAGCGCACAACAGGGGGCTGACTATGGCTACACCTTC	CASSAQQGADYGYTF
NA	TRBV6-1	NA	TRBJ2-7	TGTGCCAGCAGTGAAAAGTTAGCGCTTTACGAGCAGTACTTC	CASSEKLALYEQYF
NA	TRBV3-1/TRBV3-2	once	TRBJ2-5	TGTGCCAGCAGCTTTGATCGGGAGACCCAGTACTTC	CASSFDRETQYF
NA	TRBV2	NA	TRBJ1-3	TGTGCCAGCAGTGAGCGGATCTCTGGAAACACCATATATTTT	CASSERISGNTIYF
NA	TRBV20-1	once	TRBJ1-1	TGCAGTGCTAGTATGGGAGGGGCTAAAACTGAAGCTTTCTTT	CSASMGGAKTEAFF
NA	TRBV29-1	NA	TRBJ1-2	TGCAGCGTGACAATCGCTAACTATGGCTACACCTTC	CSVTIANYGYTF
NA	TRBV28	NA	TRBJ1-6	TGTGCCAGCAGTTTCGTTCATACCGGGATCCCCAATTCACCCCTCCACTTT	CASSFVHTGIPNSPLHF
NA	TRBV28	NA	TRBJ1-5	TGTGCCAGCAGAACGACGAGGATGGGGCTGAGCAATCAGCCCCAGCATTTT	CASRTTRMGLSNQPQHF
TRBD1	TRBV19	once	TRBJ2-7	TGTGCCAGTAGTATCGGACAGGGGAGCTACGAGCAGTACTTC	CASSIGQGSYEQYF
TRBD1	TRBV7-6	NA	TRBJ2-1	TGTGCCAGCAGCTTAGATGACAGGGGCAATGAGCAGTTCTTC	CASSLDDRGNEQFF
NA	TRBV18	NA	TRBJ1-1	TGTGCCAGCTCACCAGCATTGACTGGGACTGAAGCTTTCTTT	CASSPALTGTEAFF
NA	TRBV7-6	NA	TRBJ1-3	TGTGCCAGCAGCTTATCTGTGGCAGGGGCGGCGGGAAACACCATATATTTT	CASSLSVAGAAGNTIYF
TRBD2	TRBV6-5	NA	TRBJ2-5	TGTGCCGGCGGGAGGGAGACCCAGTACTTC	CAGGRETQYF
TRBD2	TRBV28	NA	TRBJ2-7	TGTGCCAGCAGTTTATCGGGACTAGCGGGAGGGGTCTACGAGCAGTACTTC	CASSLSGLAGGVYEQYF
NA	TRBV19	NA	TRBJ1-1	TGTGCCAGTAGTATCACCGGGGGAGCTGAAGCTTTCTTT	CASSITGGAEAFF
TRBD1	TRBV14	NA	TRBJ2-1	TGTGCCAGCAGCAAGTGGACAGGGTACAATGAGCAGTTCTTC	CASSKWTGYNEQFF
TRBD2	TRBV19	NA	TRBJ2-5	TGTGCCAGTAGTATGGGGATGACTCGAAGCGGGGGGACATGGGAGACCCAGTACTTC	CASSMGMTRSGGTWETQYF
TRBD1	TRBV28	NA	TRBJ1-5	TGTGCCAGCAGTCCCCCGGGACAGGGGTATCAGCCCCAGCATTTT	CASSPPGQGYQPQHF
TRBD2	TRBV24-1	NA	TRBJ2-3	TGTGCCACCAGTGATAAAACTAGCGGCTTCACAGATACGCAGTATTTT	CATSDKTSGFTDTQYF
NA	TRBV5-1	NA	TRBJ2-7	TGCGCCAGCAGCCGGGAGTCCTACGAGCAGTACTTC	CASSRESYEQYF
NA	TRBV28	NA	TRBJ1-4	TGTGCCAGCAAGAAGGGGCGGGAGTTTAATGAAAAACTGTTTTTT	CASKKGREFNEKLFF
TRBD1	TRBV12-3/TRBV12-4	NA	TRBJ1-2	TGTGCCAGCAGAAATACAGGGGCCTATGGCTACACCTTC	CASRNTGAYGYTF
NA	TRBV9	NA	TRBJ2-7	TGTGCCAGCAGCGTTGACCTGGGAGCCTTCGAGCAGTACTTC	CASSVDLGAFEQYF
TRBD1	TRBV28	NA	TRBJ2-5	TGTGCCAGCAGTGGAGAGAGAAAGGGGGCAGGAGAGACCCAGTACTTC	CASSGERKGAGETQYF
TRBD1	TRBV6-6	NA	TRBJ1-6	TGTGCCAGCAGCCGGGACAGTAATAATTCACCCCTCCACTTT	CASSRDSNNSPLHF
TRBD1	TRBV19	NA	TRBJ2-6	TGTGCCAGTAGTATTGCGGCAGGGGGCGCAGCTGGGGCCAACGTCCTGACTTTC	CASSIAAGGAAGANVLTF
TRBD2	TRBV3-1/TRBV3-2	NA	TRBJ2-1	TGTGCCAGCAGCCAAGATTTGGGTAGCGGGGTAAACAATGAGCAGTTCTTC	CASSQDLGSGVNNEQFF
TRBD2	TRBV15	NA	TRBJ2-2	TGTGCCACCAGCAGAGCGATTATAGCGGGGCAGAACACCGGGGAGCTGTTTTTT	CATSRAIIAGQNTGELFF
NA	TRBV5-6	NA	TRBJ2-3	TGTGCCAGCAGCCGGGACACAAGCACAGATACGCAGTATTTT	CASSRDTSTDTQYF
NA	TRBV6-1	NA	TRBJ2-3	TGTGCCAGCAGTGTCACATGGTGGTCAGGCACAGATACGCAGTATTTT	CASSVTWWSGTDTQYF
TRBD1	TRBV7-2	once	TRBJ1-2	TGTGCCAGCAGCTTGGGGACAGGGGGCTTGTATGGCTACACCTTC	CASSLGTGGLYGYTF
TRBD1	TRBV4-1	NA	TRBJ1-5	TGCGCCAGCAGCCAGACAGGGGGGAATCAGCCCCAGCATTTT	CASSQTGGNQPQHF
TRBD1	TRBV10-3	NA	TRBJ1-6	TGTGCCATCAGTGAGTCGGGACAGGGTAATTCACCCCTCCACTTT	CAISESGQGNSPLHF
NA	TRBV6-1	NA	TRBJ1-5	TGTGCCAGCAGTGAACAAGAATTACATAGCAATCAGCCCCAGCATTTT	CASSEQELHSNQPQHF